This T cell receptor beta chain was retrieved from a study of beta chain features in type 1 diabetes. General study points: Moderate yet significant TCRB CDR3 shortening was seen in Type 1 diabetes patients in all four CD4+ subsets.

With respect to this clone: Its specificity is unknown.

The isolated RNA, all of it, was reverse transcribed, so expressed TCRB transcripts were what got sequenced. TCRdb's table, derived via immunoSEQ multiplex PCR, lists solely in-frame clones and lacks some. The sample lists 150,000 or so clones; 6.5% to 8.5% were seen once. The trim removed 5 bases at V and 13 bases at J, leaving 11 bases unmatched. This CDR3 is built from 14 residues. Germline CDR1 and CDR2: SNHLY and FYNNEI. This sequence joins TRBV2 and TRBJ2-5, with 12 bases that match TRBD2. The material sequenced was central memory CD4+ T cells from blood. The receptor was derived from a woman between 18 and 29 years old with type 1 diabetes. CDR3 nucleotides: TGTGCCAGCAGTCTAGGACTAGCGGGGCCTCCGGCGTACTTC. It codes for CASSLGLAGPPAYF. The full variable domain, in which reference TRBV2 and TRBJ2-5 provide the parts outside the CDR3, is EPEVTQTPSHQVTQMGQEVILRCVPISNHLYFYWYRQILGQKVEFLVSFYNNEISEKSEIFDDQFSVERPDGSNFTLKIRSTKLEDSAMYFCASSLGLAGPPAYFGPGTRLLVL.